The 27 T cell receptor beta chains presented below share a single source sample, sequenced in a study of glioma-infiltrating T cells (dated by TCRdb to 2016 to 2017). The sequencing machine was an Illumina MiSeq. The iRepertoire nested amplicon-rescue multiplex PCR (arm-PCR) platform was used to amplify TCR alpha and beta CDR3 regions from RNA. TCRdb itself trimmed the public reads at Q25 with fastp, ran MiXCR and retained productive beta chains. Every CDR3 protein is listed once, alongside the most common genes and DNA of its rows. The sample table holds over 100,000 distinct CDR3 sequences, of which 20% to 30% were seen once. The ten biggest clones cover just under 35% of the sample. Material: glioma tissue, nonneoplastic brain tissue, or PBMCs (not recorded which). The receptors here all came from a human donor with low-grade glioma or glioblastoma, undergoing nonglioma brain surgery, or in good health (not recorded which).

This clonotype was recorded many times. The CDR3 bases are TGCAGTGCTAACGAAGGGCTTCTCCCCCAAGAGACCCAGTACTTC. It translates to CSANEGLLPQETQYF. The J gene is TRBJ2-5, the V gene TRBV20-1, with no clear D. CDR1 and CDR2 (germline): DFQATT, SNEGSKA (reference sequence). The CDR3 is 15 residues long. V was shortened by 4 bases and J by 1 base, with 16 bases between the two germline ends.

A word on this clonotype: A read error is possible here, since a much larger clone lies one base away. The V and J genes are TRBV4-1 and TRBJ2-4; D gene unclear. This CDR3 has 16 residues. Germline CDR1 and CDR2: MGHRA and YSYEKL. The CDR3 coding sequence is TGCGCCAGCAGCCAAGGATCTGAATTAGCCGAAAACATTCAGTACTTC. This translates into CASSQGSELAENIQYF.

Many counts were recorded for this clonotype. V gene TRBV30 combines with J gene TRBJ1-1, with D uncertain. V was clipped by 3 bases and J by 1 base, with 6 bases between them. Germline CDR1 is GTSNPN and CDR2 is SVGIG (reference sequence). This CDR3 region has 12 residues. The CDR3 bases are TGTGCCTGGAGAGTTGGGAACACTGAAGCTTTCTTT. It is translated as CAWRVGNTEAFF.

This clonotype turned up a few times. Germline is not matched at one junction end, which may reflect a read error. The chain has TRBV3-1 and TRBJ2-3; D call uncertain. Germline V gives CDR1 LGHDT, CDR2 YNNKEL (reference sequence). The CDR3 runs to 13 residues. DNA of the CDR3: TGTGCCAGCATCCAAGTTTCGGCAGATACGCAGTATTTT. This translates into CASIQVSADTQYF.

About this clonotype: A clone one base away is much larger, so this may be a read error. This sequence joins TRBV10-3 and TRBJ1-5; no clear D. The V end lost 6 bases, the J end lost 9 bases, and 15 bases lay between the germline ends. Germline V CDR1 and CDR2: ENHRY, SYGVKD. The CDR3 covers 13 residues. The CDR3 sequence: CAISATAEPPQHF. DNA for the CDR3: TGTGCCATCAGCGCCACTGCCGAACCGCCCCAGCATTTT.

In nucleotides, the CDR3 is TGTGCCAGCAGGCGGGACAGGAATTCTGGAAATACGCTCTATTTT. Its translation is CASRRDRNSGNTLYF. The genes are TRBV7-4 and TRBJ1-3; TRBD1 aligns across 8 bases. The CDR3 is made up of 15 amino acids. In germline, CDR1 is SGHVT, CDR2 SQSDAQ. V was pared by 6 bases and J by 16 bases, with 20 bases of the junction left unmatched.

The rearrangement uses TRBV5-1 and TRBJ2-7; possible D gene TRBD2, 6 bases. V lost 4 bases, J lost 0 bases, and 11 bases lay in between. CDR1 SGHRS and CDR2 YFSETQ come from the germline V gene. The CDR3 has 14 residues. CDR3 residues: CASSRAGSSYEQYF. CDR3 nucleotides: TGCGCCAGCAGCCGAGCGGGTAGCTCCTACGAGCAGTACTTC.

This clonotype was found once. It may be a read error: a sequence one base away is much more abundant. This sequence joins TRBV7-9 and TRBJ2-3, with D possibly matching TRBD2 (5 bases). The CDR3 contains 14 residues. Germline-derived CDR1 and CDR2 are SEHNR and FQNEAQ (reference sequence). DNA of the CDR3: TGTGCCAGCGGCTTTGAGGGTACGGCAGATACGCAGTATTTT. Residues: CASGFEGTADTQYF.

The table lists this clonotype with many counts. CDR3 residues: CASSGSSNQPQHF. Written as DNA, the CDR3 is TGTGCCAGCAGTGGATCTAGCAATCAGCCCCAGCATTTT. V gene TRBV2 combines with J gene TRBJ1-5; D unresolved. Germline assignment: CDR1 SNHLY and CDR2 FYNNEI. Trimming left V 4 bases short and J 0 bases short, with 4 bases between. The CDR3 sequence is 13 residues long.

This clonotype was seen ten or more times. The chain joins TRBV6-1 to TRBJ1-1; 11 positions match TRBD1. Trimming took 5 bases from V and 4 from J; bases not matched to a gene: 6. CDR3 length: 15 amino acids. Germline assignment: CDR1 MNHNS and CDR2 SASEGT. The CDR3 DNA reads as TGTGCCAGCAGTTCTCCCGGGACAGGGGGCACTGAAGCTTTCTTT. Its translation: CASSSPGTGGTEAFF.

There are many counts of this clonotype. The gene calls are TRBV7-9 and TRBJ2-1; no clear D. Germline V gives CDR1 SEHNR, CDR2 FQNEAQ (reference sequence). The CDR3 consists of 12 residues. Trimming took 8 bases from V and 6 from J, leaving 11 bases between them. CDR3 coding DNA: TGTGCCAGCCACGCGCCCGGCAATGAGCAGTTCTTC. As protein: CASHAPGNEQFF.

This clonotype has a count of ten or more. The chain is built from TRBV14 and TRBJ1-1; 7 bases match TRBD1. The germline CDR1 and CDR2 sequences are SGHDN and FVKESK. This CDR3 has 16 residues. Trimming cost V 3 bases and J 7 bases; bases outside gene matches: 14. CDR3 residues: CASSHLMGGGLFEAFF. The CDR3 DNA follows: TGTGCCAGCAGCCACCTAATGGGAGGGGGCTTGTTTGAAGCTTTCTTT.

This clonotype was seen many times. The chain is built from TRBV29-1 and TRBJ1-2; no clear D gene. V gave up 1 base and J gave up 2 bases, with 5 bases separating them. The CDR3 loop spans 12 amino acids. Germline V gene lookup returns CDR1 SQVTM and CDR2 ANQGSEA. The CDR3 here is CSVEGQNYGYTF. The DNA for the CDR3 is TGCAGCGTTGAAGGGCAGAACTATGGCTACACCTTC.

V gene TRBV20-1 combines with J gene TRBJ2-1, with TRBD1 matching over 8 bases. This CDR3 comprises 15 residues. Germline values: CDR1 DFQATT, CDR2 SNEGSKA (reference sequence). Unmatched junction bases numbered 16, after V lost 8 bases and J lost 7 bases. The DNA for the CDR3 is TGCAGTCGCTCCAGTGCAGGGGGCCAGTTTAATGAGCAGTTCTTC. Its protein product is CSRSSAGGQFNEQFF.

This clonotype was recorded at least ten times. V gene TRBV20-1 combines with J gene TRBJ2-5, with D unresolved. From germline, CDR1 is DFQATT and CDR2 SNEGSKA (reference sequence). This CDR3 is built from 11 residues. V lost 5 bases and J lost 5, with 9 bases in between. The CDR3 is CSARMMETQYF. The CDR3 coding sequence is TGCAGTGCTCGTATGATGGAGACCCAGTACTTC.

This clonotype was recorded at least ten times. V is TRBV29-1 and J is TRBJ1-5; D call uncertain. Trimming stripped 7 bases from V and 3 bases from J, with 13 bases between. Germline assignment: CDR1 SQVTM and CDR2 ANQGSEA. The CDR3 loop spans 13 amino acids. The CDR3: CSATTTNNQPQHF. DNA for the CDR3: TGCAGCGCCACGACAACGAACAATCAGCCCCAGCATTTT.

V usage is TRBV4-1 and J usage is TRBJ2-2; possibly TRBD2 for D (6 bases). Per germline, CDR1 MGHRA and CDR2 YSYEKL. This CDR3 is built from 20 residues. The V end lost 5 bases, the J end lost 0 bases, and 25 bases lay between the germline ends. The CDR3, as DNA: TGCGCCAGCAGCTCGAGAACGGGACTCTCCCTCGTGACGAACACCGGGGAGCTGTTTTTT. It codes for CASSSRTGLSLVTNTGELFF.

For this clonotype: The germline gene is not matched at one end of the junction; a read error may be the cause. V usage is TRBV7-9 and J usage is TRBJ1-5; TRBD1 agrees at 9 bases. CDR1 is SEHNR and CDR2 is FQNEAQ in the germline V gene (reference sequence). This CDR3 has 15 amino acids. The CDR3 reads CASSVGDRDNQPRHF. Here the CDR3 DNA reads TGTGCCAGCAGCGTAGGGGACAGGGACAATCAGCCCCGGCATTTT.

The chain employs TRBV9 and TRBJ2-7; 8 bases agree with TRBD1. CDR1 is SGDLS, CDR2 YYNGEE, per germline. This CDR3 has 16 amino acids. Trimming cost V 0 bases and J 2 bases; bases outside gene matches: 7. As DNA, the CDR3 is TGTGCCAGCAGCGTAGGCCCCCCGGGACAGGCCTACGAGCAGTACTTC. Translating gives CASSVGPPGQAYEQYF.

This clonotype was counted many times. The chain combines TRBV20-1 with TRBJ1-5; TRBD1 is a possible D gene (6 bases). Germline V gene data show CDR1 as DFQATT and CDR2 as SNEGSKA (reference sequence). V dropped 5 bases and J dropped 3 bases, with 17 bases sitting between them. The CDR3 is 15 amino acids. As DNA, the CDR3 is TGCAGTGCTTATGACCGGAACAGGGACAATCAGCCCCAGCATTTT. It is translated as CSAYDRNRDNQPQHF.

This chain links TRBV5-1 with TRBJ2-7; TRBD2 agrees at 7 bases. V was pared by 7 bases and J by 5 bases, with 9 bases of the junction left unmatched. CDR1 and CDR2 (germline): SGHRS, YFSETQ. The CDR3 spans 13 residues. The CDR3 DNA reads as TGCGCCAGCCGCTGGGAGGGCGCCCACGAGCAGTACTTC. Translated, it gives CASRWEGAHEQYF.

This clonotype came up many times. Written as DNA, the CDR3 is TGTGCCAGCAGTTCCAGGCCAGCCTACGAGCAGTACTTC. As protein: CASSSRPAYEQYF. The gene calls are TRBV6-2 or TRBV6-3 and TRBJ2-7; D gene unclear. Germline V lookup: CDR1 MNHEY, CDR2 SVGEGT. This CDR3 spans 13 amino acids. The V and J ends lost 4 bases and 2 bases respectively, with 9 bases between them.

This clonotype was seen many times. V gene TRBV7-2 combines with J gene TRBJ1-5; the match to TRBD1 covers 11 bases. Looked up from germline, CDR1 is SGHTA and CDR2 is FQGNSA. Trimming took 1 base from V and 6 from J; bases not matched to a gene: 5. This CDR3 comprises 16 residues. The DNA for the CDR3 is TGTGCCAGCAGCTTAGAGGACAGGGGGCCTGCTCAGCCCCAGCATTTT. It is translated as CASSLEDRGPAQPQHF.

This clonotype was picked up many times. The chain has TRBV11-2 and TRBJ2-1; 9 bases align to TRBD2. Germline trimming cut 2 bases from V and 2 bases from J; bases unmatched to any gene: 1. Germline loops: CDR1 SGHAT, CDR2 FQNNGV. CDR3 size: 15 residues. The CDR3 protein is CASSLWTSAYNEQFF. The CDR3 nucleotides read TGTGCCAGCAGCTTATGGACTAGCGCCTACAATGAGCAGTTCTTC. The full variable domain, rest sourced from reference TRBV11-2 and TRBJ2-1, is EAGVAQSPRYKIIEKRQSVAFWCNPISGHATLYWYQQILGQGPKLLIQFQNNGVVDDSQLPKDRFSAERLKGVDSTLKIQPAKLEDSAVYLCASSLWTSAYNEQFFGPGTRLTVL.

The CDR3 protein is CASSQDQGYEQYF. The DNA for the CDR3 is TGCGCCAGCAGCCAAGACCAGGGCTACGAGCAGTACTTC. V is TRBV4-1 and J is TRBJ2-7; possibly TRBD1 for D (5 bases). V gave up 0 bases and J gave up 3 bases, with 6 bases separating them. The germline V gene encodes CDR1 MGHRA and CDR2 YSYEKL. This CDR3 comprises 13 residues.

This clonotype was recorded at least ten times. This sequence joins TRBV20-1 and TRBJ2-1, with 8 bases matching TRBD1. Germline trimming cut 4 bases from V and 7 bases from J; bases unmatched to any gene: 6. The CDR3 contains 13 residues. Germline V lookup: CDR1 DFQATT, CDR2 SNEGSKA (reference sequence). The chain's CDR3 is CSAIGQGQNEQFF. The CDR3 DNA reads TGCAGTGCTATAGGACAGGGACAGAATGAGCAGTTCTTC.

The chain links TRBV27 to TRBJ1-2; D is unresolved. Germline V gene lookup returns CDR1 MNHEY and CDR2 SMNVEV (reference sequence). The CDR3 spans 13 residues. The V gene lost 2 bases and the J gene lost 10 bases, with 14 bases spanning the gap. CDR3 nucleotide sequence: TGTGCCAGCAGTTTAAAGCTTAACTATAACTACACCTTC. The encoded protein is CASSLKLNYNYTF.